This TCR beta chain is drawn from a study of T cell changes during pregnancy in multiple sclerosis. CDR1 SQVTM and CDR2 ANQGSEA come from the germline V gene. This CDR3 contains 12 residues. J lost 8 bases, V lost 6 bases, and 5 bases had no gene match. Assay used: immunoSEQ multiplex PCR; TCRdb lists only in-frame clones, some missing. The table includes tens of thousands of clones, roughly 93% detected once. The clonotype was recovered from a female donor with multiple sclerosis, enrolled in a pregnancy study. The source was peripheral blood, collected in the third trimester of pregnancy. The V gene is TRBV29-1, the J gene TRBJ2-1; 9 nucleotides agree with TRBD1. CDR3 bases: TGCAGCGTGGACAGGGGATCCCATGAGCAGTTCTTC. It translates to CSVDRGSHEQFF.